This T cell receptor beta chain was sequenced in a study of blood T cell repertoires in COVID-19. The CDR3 extends over 16 amino acids. Germline CDR1 is MNHEY and CDR2 is SMNVEV (reference sequence). V trimming: 7 bases; J trimming: 6 bases; junction bases outside the gene matches: 11. Some clones are missing from TCRdb's copy, which holds only in-frame ones; the method was immunoSEQ multiplex PCR. Altogether some 43,000 clones are present, approximately 88% being singletons, with the ten largest covering around 4.5%. The gene calls are TRBV27 and TRBJ2-1; 11 bases are shared with TRBD2. The sample comprised peripheral blood. This TCR came from a man aged 45-60 years with active COVID-19. CDR3 residues: CASMIVSGGAPNEQFF. The CDR3 DNA reads TGTGCCAGCATGATTGTTAGCGGGGGGGCGCCCAATGAGCAGTTCTTC.